The T cell receptor beta chain described here comes from a study of T cells in Graves' hyperthyroidism and ophthalmopathy. For the study at large: Blood was drawn when the patient was first diagnosed and still untreated.

With 1 base clipped from V and 2 bases from J, the junction kept 9 bases outside the gene matches. The CDR3 is made up of 18 amino acids. Germline CDR1 reads MGHRA; CDR2 reads YSYEKL. Amplification of TCR beta CDR3 regions was performed using RNA transcripts as template. The TCR CDR3 was amplified in a first-round RT-PCR using the HTBI primer set. TCRdb used MiXCR to reprocess the multiplex PCR reads, holding one entry per CDR3 protein. The sample has fewer than 650,000 distinct CDR3 sequences, 12% to 15% seen once. The cohort's ophthalmopathy patients, a group with duration under 3 months, had a Clinical Activity Score of at least 3 and a NOSPECS grade of at least 4. This clonotype was seen only once.

This receptor was obtained from a woman between 18 and 29 years old with Graves' ophthalmopathy. Input material: blood. The genes are TRBV4-1 and TRBJ2-7, with 12 bases fitting TRBD2. The chain's CDR3 is CASSQVLVLAGGTYEQYF. The CDR3 DNA reads TGCGCCAGCAGCCAAGTCTTAGTACTAGCGGGAGGTACCTACGAGCAGTACTTC.